The 21 T cell receptor beta chains below were found in one sample sequenced in a study of OX40 agonist ivuxolimab in advanced cancers. Generated by immunoSEQ multiplex PCR, the TCRdb table keeps only in-frame clones and is missing some. The sample shows approximately 51,000 clones, 65% to 85% of them seen only once. Sequenced here: CD4+ or CD8+ T cells sorted from blood, sampled in a trial of the OX40 agonist ivuxolimab. These receptors were taken from an adult with an advanced solid tumor such as melanoma, head and neck, liver or kidney cancer.

The chain uses TRBV11-2 and TRBJ2-1, with unresolved D. CDR1 is SGHAT and CDR2 is FQNNGV in the germline V gene. Trimming took 1 base from V and 1 from J, leaving 8 bases between them. This CDR3 comprises 15 residues. The CDR3 sequence: CASSLAPGSYNEQFF. The CDR3 nucleotides read TGTGCCAGCAGCTTAGCCCCCGGGTCCTACAATGAGCAGTTCTTC.

This chain uses TRBV18 with TRBJ1-1, with D possibly TRBD1 on 5 matching bases. Looked up from germline, CDR1 is KGHSH and CDR2 is LQKENI. This CDR3 contains 16 residues. Trimming pared 3 bases from V and 0 bases from J, leaving 14 bases between. DNA of the CDR3: TGTGCCAGCTCACCCTTTAGCGGGGCCATGAACACTGAAGCTTTCTTT. It specifies CASSPFSGAMNTEAFF.

The chain employs TRBV10-3 and TRBJ2-2, with D possibly TRBD1 on 7 matching bases. Trimming removed 9 bases at V and 0 bases at J, with 14 bases between. The CDR3 covers 15 residues. Germline values: CDR1 ENHRY, CDR2 SYGVKD. For the CDR3, the DNA is TGTGCCATTAACTCAGGGGGGTCGAACACCGGGGAGCTGTTTTTT. This codes for CAINSGGSNTGELFF.

The chain recombines TRBV4-1 with TRBJ1-3; unclear D gene. The V end was cut by 3 bases, the J end by 10 bases, with 7 bases between. Looked up from germline, CDR1 is MGHRA and CDR2 is YSYEKL. The CDR3 is 11 amino acids. The DNA of the CDR3 is TGCGCCAGCAGCCAGGCCACTACCATATATTTT. Protein sequence: CASSQATTIYF.

The chain recombines TRBV15 with TRBJ1-2; 10 bases are a match to TRBD1. CDR3 size: 15 residues. The germline V gene has CDR1 LNHNV and CDR2 YYDKDF (reference sequence). V was clipped by 4 bases and J by 4 bases; unmatched bases: 6. CDR3 nucleotides: TGTGCCACCAGCACCTCGACAGGGGGCGTCTATGGCTACACCTTC. Amino acids: CATSTSTGGVYGYTF.

In its sample, this clone was seen a few times. The chain is built from TRBV7-8 and TRBJ2-7; D gene ambiguous. V was shortened by 1 base and J by 4 bases, with 11 bases between the two germline ends. CDR3 length: 14 residues. Germline V CDR1 and CDR2: SGHVS, FQNEAQ. CDR3 coding DNA: TGTGCCAGCAGCTTAGGTGGTAGCAGGTACGAGCAGTACTTC. Its translation: CASSLGGSRYEQYF.

The chain recombines TRBV6-1 with TRBJ1-5; 9 nucleotides agree with TRBD1. This CDR3 has 15 amino acids. The germline V gene has CDR1 MNHNS and CDR2 SASEGT. V lost 5 bases and J lost 7; bases outside the gene matches: 9. The CDR3: CASSFPDRGGQPQHF. As DNA, the CDR3 is TGTGCCAGCAGTTTCCCGGACAGGGGAGGCCAGCCCCAGCATTTT.

The rearrangement links TRBV6-4 to TRBJ2-7; the match to TRBD2 covers 8 bases. In germline, CDR1 is MRHNA, CDR2 SNTAGT. Unmatched junction bases numbered 5, after V lost 3 bases and J lost 1 base. The CDR3 covers 15 residues. This CDR3 is CASSEEAGESYEQYF. CDR3 DNA: TGTGCCAGCAGTGAAGAAGCGGGAGAATCCTACGAGCAGTACTTC.

CDR3 coding DNA: TGTGCCACCAGCAGAGAAAGGGGCTGGGAGAACACTGAAGCTTTCTTT. Amino acids: CATSRERGWENTEAFF. The V and J genes are TRBV15 and TRBJ1-1, with D tentatively TRBD1 (5 bases). The V end was cut by 0 bases, the J end by 1 base, with 12 bases between. This CDR3 comprises 16 residues. Germline CDR1 LNHNV, CDR2 YYDKDF (reference sequence).

V gene TRBV30 combines with J gene TRBJ2-3; D gene unclear. Trimming took 3 bases from V and 6 from J, leaving 10 bases between them. The germline gives CDR1 GTSNPN, CDR2 SVGIG (reference sequence). This CDR3 spans 12 amino acids. CDR3 bases: TGTGCCTGGAGGTCAGCTGGGGATACGCAGTATTTT. This codes for CAWRSAGDTQYF.

V is TRBV27 and J is TRBJ2-7, with 12 bases matching TRBD2. Per the germline V gene, CDR1 is MNHEY and CDR2 is SMNVEV (reference sequence). CDR3 length equals 16 residues. V shed 4 bases and J 4 bases; nucleotides not matched to a gene: 8. DNA for the CDR3: TGTGCCAGCAGTTCCCCACAGACTAGCGGGAGATACGAGCAGTACTTC. Its protein product is CASSSPQTSGRYEQYF.

J is TRBJ2-2 and V is TRBV2; D uncertain. In germline, CDR1 is SNHLY, CDR2 FYNNEI. V lost 0 bases and J 2 bases, leaving 7 bases between the germline ends. The CDR3 has 15 residues. The CDR3 reads CASSEAPGNTGELFF. CDR3 sequence (DNA): TGTGCCAGCAGTGAAGCGCCTGGAAACACCGGGGAGCTGTTTTTT.

This clone has a single count. This chain links TRBV6-1 with TRBJ1-5; D not resolved. This CDR3 spans 14 amino acids. Germline V gene lookup returns CDR1 MNHNS and CDR2 SASEGT. Trimming took 3 bases from V and 0 from J, leaving 6 bases between them. CDR3 residues: CASSDGDSNQPQHF. The CDR3 DNA follows: TGTGCCAGCAGTGACGGGGATAGCAATCAGCCCCAGCATTTT.

This rearrangement joins TRBV18 to TRBJ2-1; unclear D gene. CDR1 and CDR2 from the germline V gene are KGHSH and LQKENI. This CDR3 comprises 12 residues. V was trimmed by 2 bases and J by 9 bases, leaving 8 bases between them. The CDR3 loop reads CASSPSLFEQFF. CDR3 bases: TGTGCCAGCTCACCATCCCTGTTTGAGCAGTTCTTC.

The chain links TRBV27 to TRBJ1-4; D ambiguous. Germline CDR1 MNHEY, CDR2 SMNVEV (reference sequence). V was shortened by 7 bases and J by 4 bases, with 7 bases between the two germline ends. The CDR3 runs 12 residues. CDR3 nucleotides: TGTGCCAGCAAGAAGAGTAATGAAAAACTGTTTTTT. As protein: CASKKSNEKLFF.

This chain uses TRBV5-4 with TRBJ2-2, with 7 bases identical to TRBD2. Germline-derived CDR1 and CDR2 are SGHNT and YYREEE (reference sequence). V lost 5 bases, J lost 3 bases, and 10 bases stayed unmatched. CDR3 length: 16 amino acids. The CDR3 here is CASSSVSGIYTGELFF. The CDR3 DNA follows: TGTGCCAGCAGTTCGGTCAGCGGGATCTACACCGGGGAGCTGTTTTTT.

The rearrangement joins TRBV14 to TRBJ1-4; D uncertain. The V gene's germline CDR1 is SGHDN and CDR2 FVKESK. Trimming pared 2 bases from V and 10 bases from J, leaving 11 bases between. The CDR3 spans 13 residues. This CDR3 reads CASSQNGVAKLFF. The CDR3 DNA follows: TGTGCCAGCAGCCAAAATGGGGTGGCAAAACTGTTTTTT. Full variable domain (missing parts from reference TRBV14 and TRBJ1-4): EAGVTQFPSHSVIEKGQTVTLRCDPISGHDNLYWYRRVMGKEIKFLLHFVKESKQDESGMPNNRFLAERTGGTYSTLKVQPAELEDSGVYFCASSQNGVAKLFFGSGTQLSVL.

V usage is TRBV2 and J usage is TRBJ2-3; D gene uncertain. Trimming shortened V by 6 bases and J by 0 bases, and 10 bases separated the two germline ends. This CDR3 spans 14 amino acids. The germline V gene has CDR1 SNHLY and CDR2 FYNNEI. The CDR3 protein is CASRGYGSTDTQYF. CDR3 in DNA: TGTGCCAGCAGGGGATACGGGAGCACAGATACGCAGTATTTT.

The chain employs TRBV7-2 and TRBJ1-2; no definite D call. Germline loops: CDR1 SGHTA, CDR2 FQGNSA. Trimming left V 0 bases short and J 3 bases short, with 11 bases between. The CDR3 sequence is 15 residues long. The CDR3 DNA reads TGTGCCAGCAGCTTAGCATCGTCATATCACTATGGCTACACCTTC. It is translated as CASSLASSYHYGYTF.

The genes are TRBV5-1 and TRBJ1-4, with no clear D. Germline V gives CDR1 SGHRS, CDR2 YFSETQ. The CDR3 covers 15 residues. The V end lost 3 bases, the J end lost 3 bases, and 12 bases lay between the germline ends. CDR3 nucleotides: TGCGCCAGCAGCTCCTACAACGGGGCTAATGAAAAACTGTTTTTT. Encoded protein: CASSSYNGANEKLFF. Looking up the rest from reference TRBV5-1 and TRBJ1-4 gives the full variable domain: KAGVTQTPRYLIKTRGQQVTLSCSPISGHRSVSWYQQTPGQGLQFLFEYFSETQRNKGNFPGRFSGRQFSNSRSEMNVSTLELGDSALYLCASSSYNGANEKLFFGSGTQLSVL.

This chain uses TRBV5-4 with TRBJ2-7; TRBD1 matches 11 bases. This CDR3 region has 15 residues. V shed 3 bases and J 7 bases; nucleotides not matched to a gene: 9. Germline values: CDR1 SGHNT, CDR2 YYREEE (reference sequence). In nucleotides, the CDR3 is TGTGCCAGCAGCTCGACCGGGACAGGGGGTAAAGAGCAGTACTTC. It is translated as CASSSTGTGGKEQYF. The entire variable domain, with the rest obtained from reference TRBV5-4 and TRBJ2-7, is as follows: ETGVTQSPTHLIKTRGQQVTLRCSSQSGHNTVSWYQQALGQGPQFIFQYYREEENGRGNFPPRFSGLQFPNYSSELNVNALELDDSALYLCASSSTGTGGKEQYFGPGTRLTVT.